This T cell receptor (beta chain) appears in the sequencing data of a study of regulatory T cells in long-lasting Graves disease. To make TCR beta libraries, researchers used iRepertoire HTBI primers and Arm-PCR of CDR3 regions. TCRdb fed the multiplex PCR reads into MiXCR, producing one record per CDR3 protein. Among a few hundred thousand distinct CDR3 sequences listed, roughly a quarter were seen once. Noted time point: persistent/refractory GD, antithyroid drugs over 5 years with positive TRAb. Preparation of the TCR library used RNA extracted from PBMCs. Germline V gene lookup returns CDR1 ENHRY and CDR2 SYGVKD. This CDR3 has 13 amino acids. Trimming removed 7 bases at V and 0 bases at J, with 9 bases between.

The input for sequencing was peripheral blood mononuclear cells (PBMCs), taken when the disease was refractory, from a patient treated with antithyroid drugs. This chain joins TRBV10-3 and TRBJ1-1; possible D gene TRBD1, 5 bases. This receptor was obtained from a female donor with Graves disease. The CDR3 region has the DNA TGTGCCATCACCCAGGGCTTGAACACTGAAGCTTTCTTT. Its protein product is CAITQGLNTEAFF.